This paragraph covers one T cell receptor beta chain sequence. TCRdb's table, derived via immunoSEQ multiplex PCR, lists solely in-frame clones and lacks some. The sample records around 440,000 clones, 60% to 80% being singletons. This sample is part of a study of shared clonotypes between healthy human individuals. The receptor was derived from a middle-aged woman in good health. Some clones in this sample may be carry-over from other donors' samples. Sample: PBMCs.

CDR3 amino acids: CSVDVSGAPEAFF. The CDR3 coding sequence is TGCAGCGTTGACGTGTCGGGGGCCCCTGAAGCTTTCTTT. The chain is built from TRBV29-1 and TRBJ1-1; TRBD1 is a possible D gene (6 bases). V was pared by 3 bases and J by 6 bases, with 14 bases between. This CDR3 region has 13 residues. CDR1 is SQVTM, CDR2 ANQGSEA, per germline.